The 14 T cell receptor beta chains listed next were all sequenced from one sample in a study of T cell responses to AZD1222 COVID-19 vaccine. Data came from immunoSEQ multiplex PCR; TCRdb stores just in-frame clones and leaves some out. This table has 75,000 to 100,000 clones, 75% to 90% appearing once. This sample comprised peripheral blood, obtained on day 0 of AZD1222 vaccination. These receptors all come from an adult in good health.

This clone was seen once. The chain combines TRBV6-6 with TRBJ1-2; D is possibly TRBD1 (5 bases). Germline values: CDR1 MNHNY, CDR2 SVGAGI (reference sequence). CDR3 size: 13 residues. Trimming took 7 bases from V and 7 from J, leaving 16 bases between them. The CDR3 sequence is CASTSWGKSGYTF. As DNA, the CDR3 is TGTGCCAGCACCTCATGGGGGAAATCTGGCTACACCTTC.

The J gene is TRBJ1-2, the V gene TRBV5-4; D possibly corresponds to TRBD1 (6 bases). This CDR3 contains 14 residues. Trimming shortened V by 0 bases and J by 5 bases, and 11 bases separated the two germline ends. Germline V gene sequence: CDR1 SGHNT, CDR2 YYREEE (reference sequence). The CDR3 region is CASSLGQEGYGYTF. CDR3 sequence (DNA): TGTGCCAGCAGCTTGGGACAGGAGGGGTATGGCTACACCTTC.

In DNA form, the CDR3 reads TGTGCCAGCAGCTTAACAGCGGGAAGCTCCTACGAGCAGTACTTC. Protein product: CASSLTAGSSYEQYF. This chain uses TRBV7-3 with TRBJ2-7, with TRBD2 identical over 7 bases. The ends lost 0 bases at V and 0 bases at J; junction bases unmatched: 2. Germline V lookup: CDR1 SGHTA, CDR2 FQGTGA. The CDR3 contains 15 residues.

The rearrangement links TRBV5-6 to TRBJ2-7; 9 bases line up with TRBD1. Germline V CDR1 and CDR2: SGHDT, YYEEEE. CDR3 length: 15 amino acids. V trimming: 0 bases; J trimming: 4 bases; junction bases outside the gene matches: 5. CDR3 sequence (DNA): TGTGCCAGCAGCTTGGAGCGGGGACAGGGATACGAGCAGTACTTC. The encoded protein is CASSLERGQGYEQYF.

The V gene is TRBV3-1 (or the pseudogene TRBV3-2), the J gene TRBJ2-7; TRBD2 aligns across 7 bases. With V trimmed by 4 bases and J by 4 bases, 10 bases remained unmatched. Germline V gene sequence: CDR1 LGHDT, CDR2 YNNKEL (reference sequence). CDR3 size: 15 residues. The CDR3 coding sequence is TGTGCCAGCAGCCCAGTGGGAGCGGGAAGGTACGAGCAGTACTTC. This encodes CASSPVGAGRYEQYF.

This chain joins TRBV9 and TRBJ1-6; D is unresolved. V gave up 3 bases and J gave up 7 bases, with 17 bases separating them. CDR1 and CDR2 from the germline V gene are SGDLS and YYNGEE. The CDR3 is 16 amino acids. The CDR3: CASSARPWPANSPLHF. CDR3 nucleotides: TGTGCCAGCAGCGCCCGACCCTGGCCGGCGAATTCACCCCTCCACTTT.

V gene TRBV5-1 combines with J gene TRBJ2-5, with a weak D call TRBD2 (6 bases). The CDR3 spans 16 residues. Trimming stripped 2 bases from V and 9 bases from J, with 23 bases between. Germline-derived CDR1 and CDR2 are SGHRS and YFSETQ. The CDR3 region has the DNA TGCGCCAGCAGCTTTCCAGGTTCTACCGCCGGGGAGGCCCAGTACTTC. Amino acids: CASSFPGSTAGEAQYF. The whole variable domain, filled in from reference TRBV5-1 and TRBJ2-5, reads KAGVTQTPRYLIKTRGQQVTLSCSPISGHRSVSWYQQTPGQGLQFLFEYFSETQRNKGNFPGRFSGRQFSNSRSEMNVSTLELGDSALYLCASSFPGSTAGEAQYFGPGTRLLVL.

CDR3 in amino acids: CASSYSGLAGDHEQYF. The CDR3 coding sequence is TGTGCCAGCAGTTACTCGGGACTAGCTGGAGACCACGAGCAGTACTTC. V usage is TRBV6-2 or TRBV6-3 and J usage is TRBJ2-7; 9 bases align to TRBD2. J lost 5 bases, V lost 0 bases, and 8 bases had no gene match. This CDR3 has 16 residues. Germline V gene sequence: CDR1 MNHEY, CDR2 SVGEGT.

The V gene is TRBV10-1, the J gene TRBJ2-7; TRBD2 is a possible D gene (6 bases). The V end was cut by 6 bases, the J end by 1 base, with 16 bases between. CDR3 length: 15 residues. Germline CDR1 is WNHNN and CDR2 is SYGVQD (reference sequence). CDR3 sequence (DNA): TGCGCCAGCAGGAAGGACTATCCGAGGTCCTACGAGCAGTACTTC. Amino acids: CASRKDYPRSYEQYF.

The rearrangement joins TRBV7-9 to TRBJ1-2; 8 bases agree with TRBD1. CDR1 is SEHNR, CDR2 FQNEAQ, per germline (reference sequence). Unmatched junction bases numbered 19, after V lost 5 bases and J lost 8 bases. The CDR3 has 17 amino acids. CDR3 nucleotides: TGTGCCAGCAGCCTCTCACTTTTCAGGACAGGGCCTAAAGGCTACACCTTC. This gives the protein CASSLSLFRTGPKGYTF. The variable domain in full, completed from reference TRBV7-9 and TRBJ1-2, reads DTGVSQNPRHKITKRGQNVTFRCDPISEHNRLYWYRQTLGQGPEFLTYFQNEAQLEKSRLLSDRFSAERPKGSFSTLEIQRTEQGDSAMYLCASSLSLFRTGPKGYTFGSGTRLTVV.

V gene TRBV7-8 combines with J gene TRBJ1-2; D uncertain. Germline lookup yields CDR1 SGHVS and CDR2 FQNEAQ. The CDR3 is 13 residues long. The ends were cut back, 2 bases at V and 4 bases at J, with 8 bases in the middle. The CDR3 protein is CASSLNRIYGYTF. CDR3 DNA sequence: TGTGCCAGCAGCTTAAACAGAATCTATGGCTACACCTTC.

The chain links TRBV6-5 to TRBJ2-6; D gene unclear. Per the germline V gene, CDR1 is MNHEY and CDR2 is SVGAGI. CDR3 length: 15 amino acids. Trimming removed 0 bases at V and 2 bases at J, with 5 bases between. The CDR3 reads CASSYSRAGANVLTF. CDR3 DNA sequence: TGTGCCAGCAGTTACTCGCGCGCTGGGGCCAACGTCCTGACTTTC.

V is TRBV16 and J is TRBJ1-5; 8 bases line up with TRBD1. The V gene end was trimmed by 0 bases and the J gene end by 0 bases; junction bases not matched to a gene: 4. This CDR3 contains 17 residues. The germline V gene encodes CDR1 KGHSY and CDR2 FQNENV. CDR3 loop: CASSQSKGQGSNQPQHF. The CDR3 nucleotides are TGTGCCAGCAGCCAATCAAAAGGACAGGGTAGCAATCAGCCCCAGCATTTT.

This clone appeared a single time. The chain has TRBV19 and TRBJ1-3, with D perhaps matching TRBD1 (6 bases). Trimming shortened V by 1 base and J by 0 bases, and 7 bases separated the two germline ends. The CDR3 totals 15 residues. CDR1 is LNHDA and CDR2 is SQIVND in the germline V gene (reference sequence). CDR3 region: CASSIGDISGNTIYF. Written as DNA, the CDR3 is TGTGCCAGTAGTATAGGGGACATCTCTGGAAACACCATATATTTT.